This TCR beta chain was sequenced in a study of T cells in Graves' hyperthyroidism and ophthalmopathy. Study overall: Peripheral blood was drawn at first diagnosis, prior to all treatment. Notes on the study in general: Stable hyperthyroidism and ophthalmopathy were separated using 13 V-J signatures.

Trimming pared 10 bases from V and 0 bases from J, leaving 9 bases between. CDR3 length equals 13 residues. Per germline, CDR1 MNHEY and CDR2 SVGEGT. Regarding this clonotype: Its antigen is unknown.

Researchers amplified the TCR beta CDR3 regions from RNA transcripts. The TCR CDR3 was amplified in a first-round RT-PCR using the HTBI primer set. TCRdb reanalysed the multiplex PCR reads using MiXCR and keeps one entry per CDR3 protein. Here the sample spans 500,000 to 800,000 distinct CDR3 sequences, more than 14% being singletons. Not enrolled were patients with uncontrolled infection, other autoimmune disease, pregnancy or lactation. This chain links TRBV6-2 or TRBV6-3 with TRBJ2-2; tentative D call: TRBD1 (5 bases). Specimen: blood. This receptor was obtained from a woman in her forties or fifties with Graves' ophthalmopathy. The CDR3 sequence is CAIDRSNTGELFF. The CDR3 bases are TGTGCCATCGACAGATCGAACACCGGGGAGCTGTTTTTT.